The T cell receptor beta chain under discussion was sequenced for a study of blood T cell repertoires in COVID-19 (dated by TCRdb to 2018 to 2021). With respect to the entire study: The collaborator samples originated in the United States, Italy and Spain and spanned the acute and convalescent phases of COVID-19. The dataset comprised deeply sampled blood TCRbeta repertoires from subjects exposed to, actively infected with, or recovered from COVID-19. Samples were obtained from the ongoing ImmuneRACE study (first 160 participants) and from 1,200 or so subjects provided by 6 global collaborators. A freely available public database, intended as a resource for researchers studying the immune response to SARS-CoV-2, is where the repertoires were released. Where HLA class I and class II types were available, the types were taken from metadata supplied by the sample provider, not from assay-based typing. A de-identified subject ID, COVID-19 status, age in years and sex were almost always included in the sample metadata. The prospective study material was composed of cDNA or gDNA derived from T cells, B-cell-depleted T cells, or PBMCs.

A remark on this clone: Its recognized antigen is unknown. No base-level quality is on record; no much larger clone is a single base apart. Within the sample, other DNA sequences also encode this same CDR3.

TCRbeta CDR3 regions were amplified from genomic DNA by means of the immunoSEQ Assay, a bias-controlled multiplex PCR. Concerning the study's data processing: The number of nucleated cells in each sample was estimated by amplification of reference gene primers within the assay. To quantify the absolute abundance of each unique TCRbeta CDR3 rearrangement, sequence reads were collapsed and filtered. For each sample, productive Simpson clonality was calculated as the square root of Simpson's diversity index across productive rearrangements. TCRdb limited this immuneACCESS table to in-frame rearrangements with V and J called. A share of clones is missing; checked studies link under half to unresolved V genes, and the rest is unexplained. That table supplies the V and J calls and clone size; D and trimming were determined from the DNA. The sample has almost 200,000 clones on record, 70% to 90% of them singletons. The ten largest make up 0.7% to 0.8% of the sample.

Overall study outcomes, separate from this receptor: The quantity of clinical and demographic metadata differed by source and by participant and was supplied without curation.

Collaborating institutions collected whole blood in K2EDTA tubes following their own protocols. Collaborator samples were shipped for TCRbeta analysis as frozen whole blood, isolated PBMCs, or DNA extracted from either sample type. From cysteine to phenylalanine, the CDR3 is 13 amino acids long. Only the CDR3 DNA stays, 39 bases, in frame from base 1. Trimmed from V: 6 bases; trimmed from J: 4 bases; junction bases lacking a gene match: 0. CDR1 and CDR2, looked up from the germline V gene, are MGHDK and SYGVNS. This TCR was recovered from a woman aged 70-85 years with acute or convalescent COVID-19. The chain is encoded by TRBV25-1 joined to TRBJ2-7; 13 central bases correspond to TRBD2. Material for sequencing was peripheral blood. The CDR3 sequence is CASRTSGGYEQYF. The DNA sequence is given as TGTGCCAGCAGGACTAGCGGGGGGTACGAGCAGTACTTC.